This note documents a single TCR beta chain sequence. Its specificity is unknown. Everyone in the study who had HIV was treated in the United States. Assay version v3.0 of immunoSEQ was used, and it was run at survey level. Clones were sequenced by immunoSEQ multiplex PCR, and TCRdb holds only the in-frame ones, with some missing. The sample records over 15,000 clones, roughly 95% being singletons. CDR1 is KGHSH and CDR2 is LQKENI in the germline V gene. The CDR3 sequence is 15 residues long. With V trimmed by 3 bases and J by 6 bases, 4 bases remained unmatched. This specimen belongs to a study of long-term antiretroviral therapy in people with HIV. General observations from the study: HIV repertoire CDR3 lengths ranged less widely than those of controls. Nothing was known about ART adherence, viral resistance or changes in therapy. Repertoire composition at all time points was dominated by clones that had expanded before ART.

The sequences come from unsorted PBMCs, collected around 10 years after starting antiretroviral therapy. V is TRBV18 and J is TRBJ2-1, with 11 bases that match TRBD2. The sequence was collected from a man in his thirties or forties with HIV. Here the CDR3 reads CASSPRLAGINEQFF. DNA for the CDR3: TGTGCCAGCTCACCTCGACTAGCGGGGATCAATGAGCAGTTCTTC.